Presented here are 13 T cell receptor beta chains from one specimen sequenced in a study of cytomegalovirus exposure and HLA in healthy donors. The PCR used 60 Vbeta and 13 Jbeta primers. Data came from immunoSEQ multiplex PCR; TCRdb stores just in-frame clones and leaves some out. The sample holds about 70,000 clones, around 62% seen once. The source material was PBMCs. The source is a man aged 40-55 years in good health and CMV-seropositive.

The rearrangement uses TRBV30 and TRBJ2-5; tentatively, D is TRBD1 (5 bases). Trimming took 3 bases from V and 0 from J, leaving 5 bases between them. The CDR3 runs to 12 residues. Germline V gene lookup returns CDR1 GTSNPN and CDR2 SVGIG (reference sequence). The CDR3 loop reads CAWSRDQETQYF. CDR3 in DNA: TGTGCCTGGAGCAGGGACCAAGAGACCCAGTACTTC.

V is TRBV19 and J is TRBJ2-1; D remains ambiguous. The CDR3 totals 16 residues. Looked up from germline, CDR1 is LNHDA and CDR2 is SQIVND (reference sequence). V lost 9 bases and J 0 bases, leaving 18 bases between the germline ends. The CDR3 sequence: CASKIHRSLSYNEQFF. The CDR3, as DNA: TGTGCCAGCAAAATTCACAGATCCCTCTCCTACAATGAGCAGTTCTTC.

The rearrangement uses TRBV6-5 and TRBJ2-1, with TRBD1 identical over 9 bases. The CDR3 is 16 residues long. CDR1 and CDR2 (germline): MNHEY, SVGAGI. V trimming: 2 bases; J trimming: 9 bases; junction bases outside the gene matches: 11. The CDR3 loop is CASSYTGGTGGGEQFF. The CDR3 DNA reads as TGTGCCAGCAGTTACACCGGCGGAACAGGGGGCGGTGAGCAGTTCTTC.

This chain connects TRBV2 to TRBJ2-3, with D tentatively TRBD2 (5 bases). The V end lost 11 bases, the J end lost 1 base, and 13 bases lay between the germline ends. CDR1 and CDR2 from the germline V gene are SNHLY and FYNNEI. This CDR3 comprises 13 residues. The CDR3 sequence is CARSGVGTDTQYF. CDR3 coding DNA: TGTGCCCGGAGCGGAGTGGGCACAGATACGCAGTATTTT.

The rearrangement joins TRBV18 to TRBJ1-1, with 8 bases aligning to TRBD1. The CDR3 totals 16 residues. Unmatched junction bases numbered 3, after V lost 0 bases and J lost 0 bases. Germline V lookup: CDR1 KGHSH, CDR2 LQKENI. The CDR3 DNA reads as TGTGCCAGCTCACCACCGGGACAGGCGTTGAACACTGAAGCTTTCTTT. It specifies CASSPPGQALNTEAFF.

This clone has a handful of counts. The chain recombines TRBV19 with TRBJ2-2, with D possibly TRBD1 on 5 matching bases. This CDR3 contains 15 residues. The V end lost 10 bases, the J end lost 5 bases, and 20 bases lay between the germline ends. CDR1 LNHDA and CDR2 SQIVND come from the germline V gene (reference sequence). CDR3 residues: CATTETVRTTGELFF. The CDR3 DNA is TGTGCCACCACCGAGACAGTCCGAACAACCGGGGAGCTGTTTTTT.

The rearrangement links TRBV6-1 to TRBJ2-5; no clear D gene. CDR3 length equals 12 residues. Germline CDR1 reads MNHNS; CDR2 reads SASEGT. Trimming stripped 3 bases from V and 4 bases from J, with 6 bases between. CDR3 DNA: TGTGCCAGCAGTGATCCAGTAGAGACCCAGTACTTC. Translating it yields CASSDPVETQYF.

This chain uses TRBV7-2 with TRBJ1-2; maybe TRBD1 (6 bases). This CDR3 is built from 17 residues. Germline V gene data show CDR1 as SGHTA and CDR2 as FQGNSA. The ends were cut back, 0 bases at V and 7 bases at J, with 21 bases in the middle. In DNA form, the CDR3 reads TGTGCCAGCAGCTTAGCTAGTACAGGGCCAGGGCAGGGTGGCTACACCTTC. As protein: CASSLASTGPGQGGYTF.

This chain joins TRBV25-1 and TRBJ2-3; 10 nucleotides line up with TRBD2. The CDR3 covers 17 residues. The junction had 15 bases not matched to a gene; V was cut back by 7 bases and J by 5 bases. Looked up from germline, CDR1 is MGHDK and CDR2 is SYGVNS. The CDR3 DNA is TGTGCCAGCACCTTCCACCTAGCGGGAGAGGGTGGAGATACGCAGTATTTT. Translating gives CASTFHLAGEGGDTQYF.

This sequence joins TRBV9 and TRBJ1-6; 7 nucleotides line up with TRBD1. V shed 2 bases, J shed 0 bases, and the junction held 11 bases outside the gene matches. The CDR3 consists of 19 residues. Germline CDR1 is SGDLS and CDR2 is YYNGEE. In DNA form, the CDR3 reads TGTGCCAGCAGCGTGGGGCAAGCAGGGGGGAGCTCCTATAATTCACCCCTCCACTTT. Protein sequence: CASSVGQAGGSSYNSPLHF.

This rearrangement joins TRBV5-1 to TRBJ2-1, with 9 nucleotides matching TRBD1. Trimming removed 4 bases from V and 2 bases from J; junction bases left unmatched: 1. The CDR3 is 14 residues long. CDR1 and CDR2 from the germline V gene are SGHRS and YFSETQ. The CDR3 reads CASSGTGTYNEQFF. In DNA form, the CDR3 reads TGCGCCAGCAGCGGGACAGGGACCTACAATGAGCAGTTCTTC.

V usage is TRBV7-8 and J usage is TRBJ1-4; a possible D gene is TRBD1 (5 bases). Looked up from germline, CDR1 is SGHVS and CDR2 is FQNEAQ. This CDR3 has 14 amino acids. V was trimmed by 2 bases and J by 6 bases, leaving 10 bases between them. The DNA for the CDR3 is TGTGCCAGCAGCTTACGGGGGGTAGATGAAAAACTGTTTTTT. It specifies CASSLRGVDEKLFF.

The J gene is TRBJ2-3, the V gene TRBV10-3; 7 bases are shared with TRBD1. The CDR3 is 14 amino acids. After removal of 4 bases from V and 5 bases from J, the junction contained 6 bases not matched to a gene. The germline V gene encodes CDR1 ENHRY and CDR2 SYGVKD. The CDR3 DNA sequence: TGTGCCATCAGTGGGGGAGACAGGGAAGATACGCAGTATTTT. As protein: CAISGGDREDTQYF.